This T cell receptor beta chain was obtained from a study of T cell clusters in autoimmune cytopenias. Findings and limits, study-wide: TRB repertoire shifts in secondary cytopenia and chronic lymphocytic leukemia mostly reflected lymphoma, not autoimmunity.

Multiplex touch-down PCR amplified TRB using TRB-A and TRB-B pools in one tube. TCRdb re-called the multiplex PCR reads and shows each CDR3 protein once, DNA omitted. The table lists some 5,000 distinct CDR3 sequences, with 45% to 65% in the top ten. The CDR3 has 14 residues. Looked up from germline, CDR1 is SGHNT and CDR2 is YENEEA. Some 40,000 genome equivalents of blood DNA were amplified for TRB. This clonotype is identified as medium-sized (0.01 to 0.1%) from frequency. Antigen: not known. These sequences were also reported in another study, on T cell repertoires in aging, cancer and after chemotherapy.

The chain joins TRBV11-3 to TRBJ1-2. This receptor was taken from a human donor with chronic lymphocytic leukemia. The donor label of this sample is uncertain. The sequenced material came from peripheral blood. This CDR3 is CASSLGLSNYGYTF.